This T cell receptor beta chain was identified in a study of blood T cell repertoires in COVID-19. Deletions cut 1 base from V and 2 bases from J, with 6 bases between. Germline-derived CDR1 and CDR2 are SGHRS and YFSETQ. The CDR3 has 13 residues. Sequenced by immunoSEQ multiplex PCR; TCRdb stores in-frame clones only, minus some. The sample shows tens of thousands of clones, approximately 90% of them seen only once. Sequenced input: peripheral blood. The rearrangement uses TRBV5-1 and TRBJ1-1; the D gene is possibly TRBD1 (5 bases). This TCR came from an older man with acute or convalescent COVID-19. CDR3 sequence (DNA): TGCGCCAGCAGCTTGCAGGGAAACACTGAAGCTTTCTTT. Protein sequence: CASSLQGNTEAFF.